This TCR beta chain is drawn from a study of T cells in Graves' hyperthyroidism and ophthalmopathy. RNA transcripts served as the template for amplifying TCR beta CDR3 regions. Researchers ran a first-round RT-PCR on the TCR CDR3 using the HTBI primer set. Via MiXCR, TCRdb re-called the multiplex PCR reads, giving one row per CDR3 protein. The sample carries 700,000 to 950,000 distinct CDR3 sequences, 30% to 40% recorded once. Stability of Graves' hyperthyroidism was defined as absent ophthalmopathy progression within 18 months. The V gene's germline CDR1 is LGHNA and CDR2 YSLEER. The CDR3 extends over 16 amino acids. Trimming removed 0 bases from V and 3 bases from J, with 15 bases in between. This clonotype was detected ten times or more.

The sequenced sample was blood. The rearrangement links TRBV4-3 to TRBJ2-7; D is undetermined. This receptor was identified in a middle-aged woman with Graves' hyperthyroidism. CDR3 in amino acids: CASSQERSVSGYEQYF. For the CDR3, the DNA is TGCGCCAGCAGCCAAGAGAGGTCTGTTTCGGGCTACGAGCAGTACTTC.